What follows are 17 T cell receptor beta chains derived from one specimen sequenced in a study of cytomegalovirus exposure and HLA in healthy donors. The PCR had 60 Vbeta and 13 Jbeta primers. Profiled with immunoSEQ multiplex PCR; TCRdb holds only in-frame clones, not every one. The table has about 150,000 clones, roughly 80% seen once. Material: PBMCs. Every receptor here comes from a male donor in good health and CMV-seronegative.

V and J are TRBV6-1 and TRBJ2-7; 7 nucleotides align to TRBD1. The germline gives CDR1 MNHNS, CDR2 SASEGT. The CDR3 is 13 amino acids. Germline trimming cut 4 bases from V and 2 bases from J; bases unmatched to any gene: 2. CDR3 coding DNA: TGTGCCAGCAGTGTAGACAGGGCCTACGAGCAGTACTTC. It is translated as CASSVDRAYEQYF.

This clone is a singleton in its sample. At one end, the junction sequence differs from germline, possibly due to a read error. The chain combines TRBV7-9 with TRBJ1-2; no firm D call. Germline V gene data show CDR1 as SEHNR and CDR2 as FQNEAQ (reference sequence). This CDR3 is 12 amino acids long. For the CDR3, the DNA is TGTGCCAGCAGCTTCTCCCAGAATGGCTGCACCTTC. As protein: CASSFSQNGCTF.

This chain links TRBV2 with TRBJ1-2, with 8 bases lining up with TRBD1. V dropped 3 bases and J dropped 8; count of bases not matched to a gene: 11. The CDR3 is 15 residues long. Germline V gene data show CDR1 as SNHLY and CDR2 as FYNNEI. CDR3 nucleotides: TGTGCCAGCAGTGAGCAACAGGGGGTTGTGGGAGGCTACACCTTC. This sequence encodes CASSEQQGVVGGYTF.

This chain links TRBV4-3 with TRBJ2-2; 9 bases fit TRBD2. Germline assignment: CDR1 LGHNA and CDR2 YSLEER. V shed 0 bases, J shed 4 bases, and the junction held 6 bases outside the gene matches. There are 17 residues in the CDR3. The CDR3, as DNA: TGCGCCAGCAGCCAAGATGGCGGGAGGGCCCTCACCGGGGAGCTGTTTTTT. Its translation: CASSQDGGRALTGELFF.

The chain employs TRBV6-5 and TRBJ1-3; D not resolved. Germline lookup yields CDR1 MNHEY and CDR2 SVGAGI. V lost 6 bases and J 1 base, leaving 10 bases between the germline ends. CDR3 length: 14 amino acids. This CDR3 is CASREIQSGNTIYF. In DNA, the CDR3 is TGTGCCAGCAGGGAGATCCAATCTGGAAACACCATATATTTT.

This chain uses TRBV29-1 with TRBJ1-1; 8 bases fit TRBD1. Germline V lookup: CDR1 SQVTM, CDR2 ANQGSEA. V lost 6 bases to trimming and J lost 5 bases; unmatched junction nucleotides: 11. The CDR3 has 14 residues. This CDR3 reads CSVDQGAGVTEAFF. The CDR3 DNA reads as TGCAGCGTCGACCAGGGGGCAGGGGTTACTGAAGCTTTCTTT.

The chain is built from TRBV5-1 and TRBJ2-7; 13 bases map to TRBD2. This CDR3 has 15 amino acids. Per germline, CDR1 SGHRS and CDR2 YFSETQ. With 5 bases clipped from V and 2 bases from J, the junction kept 4 bases outside the gene matches. CDR3 sequence (DNA): TGCGCCAGCAGGCTGGGACTAGCGGGGACCTACGAGCAGTACTTC. Translating gives CASRLGLAGTYEQYF.

The rearrangement joins TRBV9 to TRBJ1-4; a weak D match, TRBD1 (5 bases). The V end lost 0 bases, the J end lost 5 bases, and 14 bases lay between the germline ends. The CDR3 is made up of 16 amino acids. Germline V CDR1 and CDR2: SGDLS, YYNGEE. CDR3 sequence reads: CASSVGGGLSNEKLFF. CDR3 DNA sequence: TGTGCCAGCAGCGTAGGGGGGGGTCTCTCGAATGAAAAACTGTTTTTT.

The V call is TRBV7-7, the J call TRBJ2-5; 9 positions match TRBD1. In germline, CDR1 is SSHAT, CDR2 FNYEAQ (reference sequence). Trimming at V came to 4 bases and at J to 3 bases, leaving 9 bases not matched to a gene. The CDR3 contains 16 residues. The CDR3 protein is CASSSGQGIGKETQYF. The CDR3 DNA is TGTGCCAGCAGCTCCGGACAGGGGATAGGTAAAGAGACCCAGTACTTC.

V usage is TRBV5-1 and J usage is TRBJ2-3; weak D call: TRBD2 (7 bases). Germline CDR1 SGHRS, CDR2 YFSETQ. V shed 6 bases and J shed 2 bases, with 16 bases lying between them. CDR3 size: 15 residues. CDR3 sequence reads: CASTEGGTYTDTQYF. The CDR3 bases are TGCGCCAGCACGGAGGGGGGGACGTACACAGATACGCAGTATTTT.

This clone came up a few times. This sequence joins TRBV6-4 and TRBJ2-1; TRBD1 matches 9 bases. The germline V gene has CDR1 MRHNA and CDR2 SNTAGT. The J segment lost 6 bases and the V segment lost 7 bases, leaving 10 bases of the junction unmatched. This CDR3 has 15 amino acids. Written as DNA, the CDR3 is TGTGCCAGCACCGCGCCCCGGACAGGGGCCAATGAGCAGTTCTTC. This translates into CASTAPRTGANEQFF.

The chain has TRBV29-1 and TRBJ2-7, with D possibly being TRBD2 (7 bases). The CDR3 sequence is 14 residues long. CDR1 is SQVTM, CDR2 ANQGSEA, per germline. Trimming shortened V by 6 bases and J by 3 bases, and 18 bases separated the two germline ends. DNA for the CDR3: TGCAGCGTCGAGGGGAAGGGGGGGGACTACGAGCAGTACTTC. Amino acid sequence: CSVEGKGGDYEQYF.

The V gene is TRBV2, the J gene TRBJ2-6, with D possibly being TRBD1 (6 bases). Germline V gene lookup returns CDR1 SNHLY and CDR2 FYNNEI. This CDR3 has 16 amino acids. V was clipped by 3 bases and J by 0 bases, with 9 bases between them. In DNA form, the CDR3 reads TGTGCCAGCAGTGAGACAGGCCCCTCTGGGGCCAACGTCCTGACTTTC. It codes for CASSETGPSGANVLTF.

The chain has TRBV6-5 and TRBJ1-3; D is possibly TRBD1 (6 bases). V was trimmed by 4 bases and J by 0 bases, leaving 13 bases between them. Germline assignment: CDR1 MNHEY and CDR2 SVGAGI. The CDR3 runs to 16 residues. CDR3: CASSLLDSYSGNTIYF. The CDR3 coding sequence is TGTGCCAGCAGTTTACTGGACAGCTACTCTGGAAACACCATATATTTT.

The CDR3 DNA is TGTGCCAGCAGCTTGAGAGCGGGAGGTAGCACAGATACGCAGTATTTT. Translated, it gives CASSLRAGGSTDTQYF. The rearrangement joins TRBV5-4 to TRBJ2-3; 9 bases map to TRBD2. V was pared by 1 base and J by 0 bases, with 3 bases of the junction left unmatched. The CDR3 extends over 16 amino acids. CDR1 and CDR2 (germline): SGHNT, YYREEE (reference sequence).

The chain uses TRBV7-9 and TRBJ2-1; TRBD2 matches 8 bases. Losses at the gene ends were 4 bases for V and 8 bases for J; bases not matched to a gene: 10. The CDR3 consists of 15 residues. Per the germline V gene, CDR1 is SEHNR and CDR2 is FQNEAQ (reference sequence). The CDR3 sequence: CASSSQRGPSDEQFF. In DNA form, the CDR3 reads TGTGCCAGCAGCTCTCAGCGGGGGCCCTCAGATGAGCAGTTCTTC. Together with reference TRBV7-9 and TRBJ2-1, the CDR3 gives the full variable domain: DTGVSQNPRHKITKRGQNVTFRCDPISEHNRLYWYRQTLGQGPEFLTYFQNEAQLEKSRLLSDRFSAERPKGSFSTLEIQRTEQGDSAMYLCASSSQRGPSDEQFFGPGTRLTVL.

V gene TRBV7-2 combines with J gene TRBJ2-5; weak D call: TRBD2 (5 bases). CDR1 and CDR2 from the germline V gene are SGHTA and FQGNSA. The CDR3 contains 15 residues. V lost 3 bases, J lost 4 bases, and 15 bases lay in between. CDR3 loop: CASSFYPDGGETQYF. The CDR3 DNA sequence: TGTGCCAGCAGCTTCTACCCAGACGGAGGAGAGACCCAGTACTTC.